The 3 T cell receptor beta chains presented below share a single source sample, sequenced in a study of blood T cell repertoires in COVID-19. The table came from immunoSEQ multiplex PCR; TCRdb's copy has only in-frame clones and leaves some out. The sample has roughly 300,000 clones; 80% to 90% are singletons. The sequenced material came from peripheral blood. Receptor source: a woman aged 50 to 60 who had recovered from COVID-19.

The V call is TRBV7-3, the J call TRBJ1-4; 8 bases map to TRBD1. Germline values: CDR1 SGHTA, CDR2 FQGTGA. CDR3 size: 16 residues. Unmatched junction bases numbered 4, after V lost 1 base and J lost 3 bases. This CDR3 reads CASSLSWTGSNEKLFF. The CDR3 DNA follows: TGTGCCAGCAGCTTAAGCTGGACAGGGTCTAATGAAAAACTGTTTTTT.

The chain has TRBV13 and TRBJ2-7, with unresolved D. Germline V gives CDR1 PRHDT, CDR2 FYEKMQ (reference sequence). The CDR3 length is 14 residues. Trimming removed 1 base from V and 2 bases from J, with 9 bases in between. In DNA, the CDR3 is TGTGCCAGCAGCTTAGCGGGTTCAGCCTACGAGCAGTACTTC. The encoded protein is CASSLAGSAYEQYF. The full variable domain, in which reference TRBV13 and TRBJ2-7 provide the parts outside the CDR3, is AAGVIQSPRHLIKEKRETATLKCYPIPRHDTVYWYQQGPGQDPQFLISFYEKMQSDKGSIPDRFSAQQFSDYHSELNMSSLELGDSALYFCASSLAGSAYEQYFGPGTRLTVT.

V and J are TRBV28 and TRBJ2-7, with TRBD1 as a possible D gene (5 bases). Trimming shortened V by 2 bases and J by 0 bases, and 11 bases separated the two germline ends. The CDR3 is 15 residues long. The germline V gene has CDR1 MDHEN and CDR2 SYDVKM. Written as DNA, the CDR3 is TGTGCCAGCAGTTTAAGCCCCGACAGCTCCTACGAGCAGTACTTC. Protein sequence: CASSLSPDSSYEQYF.